Described below is a single T cell receptor beta chain sequence and its context. Produced via immunoSEQ multiplex PCR; TCRdb's table is partial and in-frame only. The table lists 100,000 or so clones, 85% to 95% of them singletons, with around 3.9% in the top ten. Germline V gene sequence: CDR1 SGHDT, CDR2 YYEEEE. The CDR3 runs 13 residues. V lost 3 bases to trimming and J lost 11 bases, with 17 bases between them. The data were obtained in a study of blood T cell repertoires in COVID-19. Study overall: The United States, Italy and Spain were the sources of the acute and convalescent COVID-19 samples.

The sample consisted of peripheral blood. The clonotype originates from a woman aged 45-65 years in a cohort sampled during active COVID-19. The gene calls are TRBV5-6 and TRBJ1-1, with a weak D call TRBD1 (6 bases). The CDR3 bases are TGTGCCAGCAGCTCCGGGACAAAGATAGGGGCTTTCTTT. It specifies CASSSGTKIGAFF.